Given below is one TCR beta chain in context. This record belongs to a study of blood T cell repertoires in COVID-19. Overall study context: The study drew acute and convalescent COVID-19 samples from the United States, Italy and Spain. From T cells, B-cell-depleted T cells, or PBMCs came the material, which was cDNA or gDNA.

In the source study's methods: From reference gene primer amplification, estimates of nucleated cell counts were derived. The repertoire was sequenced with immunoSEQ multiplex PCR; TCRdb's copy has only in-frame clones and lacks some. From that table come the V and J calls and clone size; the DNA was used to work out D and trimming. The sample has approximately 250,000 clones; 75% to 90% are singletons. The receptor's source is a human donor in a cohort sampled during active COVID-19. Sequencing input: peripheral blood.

The CDR3 reads CASSQGTGATEAFF. The CDR3 bases are TGTGCCAGCAGCCAAGGGACAGGGGCCACTGAAGCTTTCTTT. The rearrangement joins TRBV4-2 to TRBJ1-1; TRBD1 agrees at 9 bases. The CDR3 length is 14 residues. Per germline, CDR1 LGHNA and CDR2 YNFKEQ. V shed 1 base, J shed 4 bases, and the junction held 1 base outside the gene matches.